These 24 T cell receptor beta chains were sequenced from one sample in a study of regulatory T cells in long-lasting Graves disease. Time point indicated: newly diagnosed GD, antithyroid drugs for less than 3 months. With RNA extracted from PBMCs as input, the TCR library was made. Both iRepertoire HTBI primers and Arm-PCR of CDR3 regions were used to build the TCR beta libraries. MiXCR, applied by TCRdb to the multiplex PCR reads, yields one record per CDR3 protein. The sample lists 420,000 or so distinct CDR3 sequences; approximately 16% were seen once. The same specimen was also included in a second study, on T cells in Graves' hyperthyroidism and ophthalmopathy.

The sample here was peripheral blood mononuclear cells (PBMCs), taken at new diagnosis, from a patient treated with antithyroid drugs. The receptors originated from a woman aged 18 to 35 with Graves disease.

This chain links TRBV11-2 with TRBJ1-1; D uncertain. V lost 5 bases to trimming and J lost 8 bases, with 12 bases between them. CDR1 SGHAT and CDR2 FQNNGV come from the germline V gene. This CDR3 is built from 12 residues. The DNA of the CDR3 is TGTGCCAGCAGCCCTACTCCGGTAGAAGCTTTCTTT. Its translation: CASSPTPVEAFF.

CDR3 bases: TGTGCCATCGGTAGCTCGTGGGCGCCCAATGAGCAGTTCTTC. This gives the protein CAIGSSWAPNEQFF. The chain recombines TRBV10-3 with TRBJ2-1; D uncertain. Trimming stripped 8 bases from V and 6 bases from J, with 17 bases between. Germline V CDR1 and CDR2: ENHRY, SYGVKD. The CDR3 is made up of 14 amino acids.

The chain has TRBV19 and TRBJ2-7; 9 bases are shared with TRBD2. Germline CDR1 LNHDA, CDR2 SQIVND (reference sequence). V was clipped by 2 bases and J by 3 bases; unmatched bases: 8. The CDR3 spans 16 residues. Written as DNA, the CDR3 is TGTGCCAGTAGTATAAAGTTAGCGGGAGAATTCTACGAGCAGTACTTC. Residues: CASSIKLAGEFYEQYF.

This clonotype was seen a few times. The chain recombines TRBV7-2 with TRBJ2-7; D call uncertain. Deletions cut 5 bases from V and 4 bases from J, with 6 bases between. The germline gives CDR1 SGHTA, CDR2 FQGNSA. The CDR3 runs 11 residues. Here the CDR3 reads CASSALYEQYF. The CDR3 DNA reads TGTGCCAGCAGCGCGTTATACGAGCAGTACTTC.

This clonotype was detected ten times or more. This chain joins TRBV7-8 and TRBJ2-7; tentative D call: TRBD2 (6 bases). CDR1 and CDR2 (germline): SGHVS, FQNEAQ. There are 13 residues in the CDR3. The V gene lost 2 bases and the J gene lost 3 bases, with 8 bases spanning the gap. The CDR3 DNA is TGTGCCAGCAGCTTAAGGAGGGGCTACGAGCAGTACTTC. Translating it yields CASSLRRGYEQYF.

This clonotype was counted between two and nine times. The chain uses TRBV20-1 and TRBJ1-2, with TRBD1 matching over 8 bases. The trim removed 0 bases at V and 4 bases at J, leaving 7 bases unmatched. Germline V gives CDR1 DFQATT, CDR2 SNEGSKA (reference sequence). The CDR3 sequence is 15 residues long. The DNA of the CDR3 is TGCAGTGCTAGAGACGCGGACAGGGCTGGCTATGGCTACACCTTC. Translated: CSARDADRAGYGYTF.

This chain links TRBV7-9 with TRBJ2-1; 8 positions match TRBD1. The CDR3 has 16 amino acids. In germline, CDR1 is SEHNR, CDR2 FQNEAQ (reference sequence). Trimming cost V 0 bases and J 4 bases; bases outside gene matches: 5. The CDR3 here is CASSLAGTGQYNEQFF. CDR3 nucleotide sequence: TGTGCCAGCAGCTTAGCCGGGACAGGTCAATACAATGAGCAGTTCTTC.

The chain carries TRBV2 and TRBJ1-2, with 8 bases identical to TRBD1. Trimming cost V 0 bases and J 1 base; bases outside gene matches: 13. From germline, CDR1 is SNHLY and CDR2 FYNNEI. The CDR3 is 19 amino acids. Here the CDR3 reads CASSEARGQALKNNYGYTF. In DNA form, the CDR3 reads TGTGCCAGCAGTGAAGCTAGGGGACAGGCGTTAAAGAATAACTATGGCTACACCTTC.

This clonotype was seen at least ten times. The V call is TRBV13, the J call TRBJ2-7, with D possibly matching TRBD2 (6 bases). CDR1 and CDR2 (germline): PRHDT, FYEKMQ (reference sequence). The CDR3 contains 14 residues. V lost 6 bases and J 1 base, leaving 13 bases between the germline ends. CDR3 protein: CASSSHGRSYEQYF. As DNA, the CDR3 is TGTGCCAGCAGTTCCCATGGGAGGTCCTACGAGCAGTACTTC.

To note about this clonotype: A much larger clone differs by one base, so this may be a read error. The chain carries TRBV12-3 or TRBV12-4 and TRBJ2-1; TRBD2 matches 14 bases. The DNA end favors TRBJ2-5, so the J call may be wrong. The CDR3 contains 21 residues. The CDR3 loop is CAGSSTPPGTSGRRGQETQYF. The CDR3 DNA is TGTGCCGGCAGTTCAACCCCCCCCGGGACTAGCGGGAGAAGGGGTCAAGAGACCCAGTACTTC.

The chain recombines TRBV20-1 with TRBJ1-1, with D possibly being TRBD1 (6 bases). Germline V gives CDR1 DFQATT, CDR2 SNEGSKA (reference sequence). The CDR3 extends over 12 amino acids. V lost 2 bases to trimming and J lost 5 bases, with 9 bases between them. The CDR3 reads CSARTQGTEAFF. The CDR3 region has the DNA TGCAGTGCTAGAACTCAGGGGACTGAAGCTTTCTTT.

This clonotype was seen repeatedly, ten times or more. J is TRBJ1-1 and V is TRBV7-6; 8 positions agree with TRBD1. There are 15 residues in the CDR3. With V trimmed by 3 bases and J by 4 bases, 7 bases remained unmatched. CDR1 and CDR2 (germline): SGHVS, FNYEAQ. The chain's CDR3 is CASSLGTTGGTEAFF. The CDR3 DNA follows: TGTGCCAGCAGCTTGGGGACCACAGGGGGCACTGAAGCTTTCTTT.

CDR3 DNA sequence: TGCGCCAGCAGCCAAGATTGGGCTAGCGGGAGGACAGATACGCAGTATTTT. Residues: CASSQDWASGRTDTQYF. The chain couples TRBV4-3 to TRBJ2-3, with 11 bases identical to TRBD2. This CDR3 is 17 amino acids long. Germline V gene lookup returns CDR1 LGHNA and CDR2 YSLEER. The V segment lost 0 bases and the J segment 3 bases; nucleotides outside the gene matches: 5.

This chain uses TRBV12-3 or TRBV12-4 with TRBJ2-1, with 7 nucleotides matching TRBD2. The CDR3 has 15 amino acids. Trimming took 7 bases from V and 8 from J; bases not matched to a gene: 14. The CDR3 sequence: CASTPRDYVDDEQFF. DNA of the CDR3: TGTGCCAGCACCCCCCGGGACTACGTAGACGATGAGCAGTTCTTC.

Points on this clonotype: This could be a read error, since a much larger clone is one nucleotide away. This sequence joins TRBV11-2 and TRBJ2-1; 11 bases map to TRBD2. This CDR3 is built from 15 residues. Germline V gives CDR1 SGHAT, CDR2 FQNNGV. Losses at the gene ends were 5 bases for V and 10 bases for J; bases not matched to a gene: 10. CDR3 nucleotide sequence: TGTGCCAGCAGCACAAATAGCGGGAGGGTTAACGAGCAGTTCTTC. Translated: CASSTNSGRVNEQFF. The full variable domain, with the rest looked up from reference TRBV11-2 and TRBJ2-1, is EAGVAQSPRYKIIEKRQSVAFWCNPISGHATLYWYQQILGQGPKLLIQFQNNGVVDDSQLPKDRFSAERLKGVDSTLKIQPAKLEDSAVYLCASSTNSGRVNEQFFGPGTRLTVL.

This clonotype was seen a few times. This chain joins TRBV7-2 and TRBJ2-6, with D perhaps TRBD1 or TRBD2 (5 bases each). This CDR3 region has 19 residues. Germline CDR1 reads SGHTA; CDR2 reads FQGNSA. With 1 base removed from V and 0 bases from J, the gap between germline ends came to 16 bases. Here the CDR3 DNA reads TGTGCCAGCAGCTTAGGGAGAGGGACGGGGCACTCTGGGGCCAACGTCCTGACTTTC. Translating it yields CASSLGRGTGHSGANVLTF.

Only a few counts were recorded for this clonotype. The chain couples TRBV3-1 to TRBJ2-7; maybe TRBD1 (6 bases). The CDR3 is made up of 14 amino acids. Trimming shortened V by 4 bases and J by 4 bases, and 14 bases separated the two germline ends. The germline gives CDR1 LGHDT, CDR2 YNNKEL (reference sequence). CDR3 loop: CASSPGTNKYEQYF. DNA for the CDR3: TGTGCCAGCAGCCCTGGGACAAACAAATACGAGCAGTACTTC.

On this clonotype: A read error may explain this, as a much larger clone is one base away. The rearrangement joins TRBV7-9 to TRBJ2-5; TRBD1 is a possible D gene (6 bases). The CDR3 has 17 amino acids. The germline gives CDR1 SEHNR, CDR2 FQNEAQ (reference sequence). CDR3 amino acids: CASGLGFSRGGEETQYF. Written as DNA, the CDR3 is TGTGCCAGCGGCTTAGGGTTCAGTCGAGGGGGAGAAGAGACCCAGTACTTC.

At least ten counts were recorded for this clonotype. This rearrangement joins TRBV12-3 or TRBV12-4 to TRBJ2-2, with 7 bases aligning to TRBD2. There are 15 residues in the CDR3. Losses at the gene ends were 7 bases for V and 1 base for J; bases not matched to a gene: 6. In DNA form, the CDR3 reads TGTGCCAGCATCCCGAGCGGGGTGAACACCGGGGAGCTGTTTTTT. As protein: CASIPSGVNTGELFF.

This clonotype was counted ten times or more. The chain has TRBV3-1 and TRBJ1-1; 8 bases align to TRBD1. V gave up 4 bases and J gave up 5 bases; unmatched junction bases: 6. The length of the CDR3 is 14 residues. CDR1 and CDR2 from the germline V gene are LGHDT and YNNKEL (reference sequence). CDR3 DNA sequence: TGTGCCAGCAGCCTTGGGACAGGCCTAACTGAAGCTTTCTTT. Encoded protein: CASSLGTGLTEAFF.

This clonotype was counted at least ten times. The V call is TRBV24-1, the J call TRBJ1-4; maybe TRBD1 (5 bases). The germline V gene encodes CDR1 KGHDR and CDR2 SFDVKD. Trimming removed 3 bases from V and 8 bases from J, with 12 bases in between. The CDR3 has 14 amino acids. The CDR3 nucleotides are TGTGCCACCAGTGATCTATCGGAGGGGGAAAAACTGTTTTTT. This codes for CATSDLSEGEKLFF.

The CDR3 DNA sequence: TGTGCCTGGAGGACCTTGGACAGGGACGGGGAGCTGTTTTTT. It is translated as CAWRTLDRDGELFF. The rearrangement links TRBV30 to TRBJ2-2, with 8 bases matching TRBD1. V gave up 3 bases and J gave up 7 bases; unmatched junction bases: 7. There are 14 residues in the CDR3. The germline V gene has CDR1 GTSNPN and CDR2 SVGIG (reference sequence). The full variable domain, rest sourced from reference TRBV30 and TRBJ2-2, is SQTIHQWPATLVQPVGSPLSLECTVEGTSNPNLYWYRQAAGRGLQLLFYSVGIGQISSEVPQNLSASRPQDRQFILSSKKLLLSDSGFYLCAWRTLDRDGELFFGEGSRLTVL.

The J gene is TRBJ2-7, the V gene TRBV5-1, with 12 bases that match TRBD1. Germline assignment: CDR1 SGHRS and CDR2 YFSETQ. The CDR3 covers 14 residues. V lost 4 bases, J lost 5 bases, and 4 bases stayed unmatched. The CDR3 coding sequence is TGCGCCAGCAGCGTCCGGGACAGGGGGCACGAGCAGTACTTC. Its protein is CASSVRDRGHEQYF.

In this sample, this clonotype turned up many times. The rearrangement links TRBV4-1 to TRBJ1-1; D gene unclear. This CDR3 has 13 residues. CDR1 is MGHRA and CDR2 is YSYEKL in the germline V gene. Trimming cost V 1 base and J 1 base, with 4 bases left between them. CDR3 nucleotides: TGCGCCAGCAGCCAAGTAGGGAACACTGAAGCTTTCTTT. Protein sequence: CASSQVGNTEAFF.